This T cell receptor (beta chain) emerged from a study of cytomegalovirus exposure and HLA in healthy donors listed by TCRdb under 2017. About the investigation overall: An earlier analysis of roughly 570 of the donors reported 250 to 350 Gb of sequence data and around 100 million unique TCR beta sequences obtained from about 180 million T cells. An early release covering just under 650 HLA-typed donors comprised about 300 gigabases of sequencing data and around 80 million unique TCR sequences. The genetic ancestry cluster associated with self-reported Caucasian donors included 65% to 90% of the roughly 400 genotyped donors. The study aimed to test whether signatures of past pathogen exposure could be identified by cataloging public T cell receptors. The T cell repertoires of around 730 subjects were profiled by immunosequencing and related to cytomegalovirus serostatus. Along with the roughly 670-subject first cohort, a separate validation cohort of some 130 different subjects was used. High-throughput TCR immunosequencing, statistical association of individual TCRs with disease status, and machine learning were combined to predict cytomegalovirus infection status. To study patterns of TCR occurrence, a later analysis re-analyzed previously published TCR beta repertoires from around 700 donors and added high-resolution HLA genotyping. In the later analysis, no new phenotypic data were used to find candidate immune exposures; instead, reliance was placed on TCR beta sequences and their occurrence across donors. In an earlier analysis of about 590 of the donors, high-throughput TCR beta sequencing was used to judge whether each TCR beta V gene segment behaved as functional or pseudogenic. Donor age, sex, ethnicity and CMV serostatus were collected together with the repertoire data. A later genetic analysis took genome-wide SNP genotypes for about three fifths of the 666 donors and used that subset as a discovery cohort. All discovery cohort repertoires had been generated on a single sequencing platform. HLA typing covered class I and class II loci at four-digit resolution. Typing coverage varied by locus: about 629-640 donors for A, B, C, DRB1 and DQB1; some 520 for DQA1; approximately 570 for DPA1; approximately 490 for DPB1. Because of strong linkage in the cohort, 4 to 6 DR-DQ haplotypes were treated as single units for association and clustering. Among several hundred genotyped donors of the cohort, an average of around 240,000 unique TCR beta nucleotide sequences was sequenced per donor, of which about 18% were non-productive. Broader findings and caveats from the paper: Specific HLA alleles were associated with 15,000 to 20,000 TCR beta sequences at a false discovery rate of 0.05 in a later analysis. Most CMV-associated TCR beta chains appeared to be HLA-restricted in a later analysis, and the HLA associations seemed to be driven largely by CMV exposure. Compared with equally common non-associated chains, HLA-associated TCR beta chains in a later analysis were more clonally expanded and had lower generation probabilities. Most TCR sequences were observed very rarely across donors, whereas some public TCRs were present in many individuals. The earlier analysis of approximately 560 of the donors excluded some 15 rarely observed V segments, including chromosome 9 orphons, because counts were too low. According to a later analysis, parvovirus B19, influenza, CMV and Epstein-Barr virus appeared linked to several top co-occurrence clusters. CMV serostatus was the only immune exposure information available for the cohort. Only TCR beta chains were sequenced in this cohort, and the absence of alpha or paired-chain data limited detectable features. A further reported finding was that TCR beta sequences accurately predicted the HLA-A and HLA-B alleles for most subjects in the first cohort. According to the authors, the approach could potentially be generalized to other disease states and immunological phenotypes. Presence/absence analyses assumed roughly uniform sequencing depth across donors, an assumption that may not hold. Because some donors lacked HLA typing at each locus, the association tests relied only on the typed subset. A total of about 150 TCR beta chains were listed by the study as associated with cytomegalovirus. The classifier was reported to diagnose cytomegalovirus status with high specificity and sensitivity in both the original cohort and the validation cohort. Broadly in line with IMGT annotations, most TCR beta V segments showed up in productive rearrangements about 90% or about 30% of the time in an earlier analysis of 587 of the donors. Linkage disequilibrium might explain the correlated functional status among segregating V segments, but an unknown experimental factor could not be excluded. In a later analysis, the rate of TCR association differed among HLA loci, with DRB1 alleles having the most associated TCRs and HLA-C alleles having the fewest. In a later genetic analysis, fewer N-insertions in productive TCRs were reported among donors in an Asian-associated ancestry cluster than the roughly 640-donor mean. Strong co-occurrence of HLA alleles, especially DR and DQ, made assigning TCR associations to individual alleles difficult. V-gene and J-gene trimming of TCR beta chains was associated with a missense DCLRE1C variant in a later genetic analysis, and the association was replicated in an independent cohort. A few of the identified cytomegalovirus-associated TCR beta chains were confirmed in vitro to be specific for cytomegalovirus antigens. A group of highly shared sequence variants was considered likely to be a technical artifact of the sequencing pipeline.

A word on this clone: The clone's antigen remains unknown.

The library was produced with the immunoSEQ multiplex PCR assay. A mixture of 60 forward primers for TCR Vbeta segments and 13 reverse primers for TCR Jbeta segments was used in the multiplex PCR. The CDR3 region of rearranged TCR beta genes was amplified from genomic DNA with a multiplex PCR assay. The Illumina HiSeq System was used to sequence the amplified TCR beta libraries as 87-base-pair reads. Per the original workflow: A later analysis tallied around 80 million unique TCR beta chains across the 666 repertoires, and approximately 12 million of those chains were shared by two or more donors. Raw reads were error-corrected and collapsed into unique sequences by a nearest-neighbor algorithm in which closely related sequences were merged to remove PCR and sequencing errors. CDR3 sequences were aligned to IMGT reference sequences to assign V, D and J gene segments. For a sequence to be retained, at least a six-nucleotide match to both a V gene segment and a J gene segment was required. A rearrangement counted as productive if the CDR3 had no stop codons and remained in frame with V and J, and every other rearrangement counted as non-productive. CDR3 was defined by IMGT convention, running from the second conserved V-encoded cysteine to the conserved J-encoded phenylalanine. The earlier analysis of 500 to 600 of the donors excluded sequences that lacked an unambiguous match to a single V gene segment. In an earlier analysis of several hundred of the donors, a V segment was called functional when productive rearrangements were above 56.7%, and segregating when the standard deviation between donors exceeded 5%. A statistical classification framework was developed to diagnose cytomegalovirus status using the catalog of TCR beta chain sequences. V and J gene assignment, in a later analysis, came from comparing TCR nucleotide sequences with IMGT/GENE-DB human TR gene sequences. A later analysis assigned CDR3 sequences and most-parsimonious VDJ recombination scenarios with the TCRdist pipeline. In a later analysis, every TCR beta chain was defined by the combination of its CDR3 amino acid sequence and its V-gene family, and reads without a unique V-gene family were dropped. In a later analysis, approximately 640 highly shared, low-generation-probability nucleotide sequences were removed to address suspected cross-contamination and a sequencing artifact. In a later analysis, a clonal expansion index was calculated for each public chain from normalized within-repertoire ranks of inferred template counts. A later analysis computed generation probabilities with a VDJ recombination model fitted to out-of-frame rearrangements, and checked the results against IGoR. Hypergeometric tests were used in a later analysis to score TCR-TCR, TCR-HLA and TCR-CMV co-occurrence, with a repertoire-size bias correction applied to the TCR pairs. A later analysis estimated false discovery rates by permuting HLA or CMV assignments 20 times. In a later analysis, co-occurring TCRs were grouped using DBSCAN, with TCRdist sequence similarity added in when clustering inside HLA-allele-positive subsets. For co-occurrence clustering, repertoires with fewer than 30,000 or more than 120,000 public chains were excluded, along with a handful of repertoires with anomalous nucleotide sharing. Entries here come from immuneACCESS through TCRdb and include only in-frame sequences with V and J called. Some clones fail to appear in such tables; in the studies checked, an unresolved V gene covers under half of the shortfall, and the cause of the remainder is unknown. V, J and clone size were drawn from that table, and D and trimming were deduced from the DNA. The sample has some 34,000 clones on record. Around 4.8% of the sample rests with the top ten.

The cohort consisted of 650 to 700 healthy bone marrow donors. At the time of sampling, every cohort member was nominally healthy, though immune exposures that went unrecorded were likely present. The donor was CMV seropositive and belonged to the group of more than 250 seropositive cohort members. Each donor provided a peripheral blood sample, and peripheral blood mononuclear cells were used for TCR beta sequencing. Genomic DNA extraction from the blood cell samples was performed with the Qiagen DNeasy Blood Extraction Kit. The sequencing input was PBMCs. The source of this sequence is a woman between 35 and 50 years old in good health and CMV-seropositive.

The CDR3 corresponds to CASSRLGVASKTQYF. The DNA is as follows: TGTGCCAGCAGTCGCCTAGGGGTGGCTAGTAAGACCCAGTACTTC. The chain was built from TRBV6-5 and TRBJ2-5, with TRBD1 perhaps the D gene, on 5 matching bases. Based on the germline V gene, the CDR1 and CDR2 sequences are MNHEY and SVGAGI. The CDR3 goes from the cysteine to the phenylalanine over 15 residues. Only the CDR3 region is kept as DNA, spanning 45 bases read in frame from base 1. V is reduced by 5 bases and J by 6 bases, leaving a spacing of 19 bases between them.